This T cell receptor (beta chain) is drawn from a study of tumor-infiltrating lymphocytes in primary liver carcinoma. Study-wide background: Samples returned roughly 3.5 to 7.13 million productive TCRbeta reads each. Read depth did not differ significantly between tissue types.

Taking about 20-31 mg of unsorted bulk tissue, the authors co-extracted RNA and DNA. Looked up from germline, CDR1 is ENHRY and CDR2 is SYGVKD. V lost 8 bases and J lost 0; bases outside the gene matches: 1. The CDR3 is 13 amino acids. This clonotype showed up just a few times. Total RNA amounting to around 530 ng was the source from which TCR beta cDNA was made with a constant-region primer. Slightly modified ARM-PCR with three nested multiplex PCR rounds yielded TCR beta libraries. In the first two PCR rounds, TRBV1-TRBV30 forward primers were paired with a C-beta reverse primer, and each round lasted roughly 9 cycles. TCRdb reprocessed the multiplex PCR reads with MiXCR, giving one entry per CDR3 protein. The sample consists of 40,000 to 60,000 distinct CDR3 sequences, just over 70% of them appearing once.

The genes are TRBV10-3 and TRBJ2-7, with 10 bases lining up with TRBD2. The specimen sequenced was liver tumor tissue from sampling region 5. Subset specified: tumor region T5, tumor centre. The receptor was derived from a man aged 40-49 years with primary liver carcinoma and hepatitis B virus infection. In DNA, the CDR3 is TGTGCCATCCAGCGGGAGGGCTCCTACGAGCAGTACTTC. Translated: CAIQREGSYEQYF.